The 25 T cell receptor beta chains listed next were all sequenced from one sample in a study of blood T cell repertoires in COVID-19 (dated by TCRdb to 2018 to 2020). Library creation used the immunoSEQ multiplex PCR assay. TCRdb mirrors the immuneACCESS table, restricted to in-frame sequences. Some clones are absent from its copies; in checked studies, under half trace to an unresolved V gene, and the reason for the others is unknown. This sample has 300,000 or so clones in its table, and roughly 91% of those were observed once. The top ten clonotypes cover 1% of the sample. Specimen: peripheral blood. These receptors originate from a middle-aged man with active or convalescent COVID-19.

The chain couples TRBV2 to TRBJ1-2, with 9 bases fitting TRBD1. This CDR3 has 14 amino acids. In germline, CDR1 is SNHLY, CDR2 FYNNEI. V lost 5 bases, J lost 7 bases, and 8 bases stayed unmatched. CDR3 residues: CASSYSEQGAGYTF. CDR3 nucleotides: TGTGCCAGCAGTTATTCGGAACAGGGGGCTGGCTACACCTTC.

The chain has TRBV6-2 or TRBV6-3 and TRBJ1-6; 9 nucleotides align to TRBD1. V trimming: 6 bases; J trimming: 8 bases; junction bases outside the gene matches: 5. From germline, CDR1 is MNHEY and CDR2 SVGEGT. CDR3 length: 14 residues. This CDR3 reads CASSPRTGDSPLHF. Written as DNA, the CDR3 is TGTGCCAGCAGCCCACGGACAGGGGATTCACCCCTCCACTTT.

The chain combines TRBV4-1 with TRBJ1-1; D not certain. Trimming cost V 0 bases and J 2 bases, with 13 bases left between them. This CDR3 has 16 amino acids. The V gene's germline CDR1 is MGHRA and CDR2 YSYEKL. Here the CDR3 DNA reads TGCGCCAGCAGCCAAGAGGAGAGTGCGATTAACACTGAAGCTTTCTTT. It yields the protein CASSQEESAINTEAFF.

V and J are TRBV28 and TRBJ2-7, with TRBD1 matching 7 bases. The germline CDR1 and CDR2 sequences are MDHEN and SYDVKM. V trimming: 8 bases; J trimming: 5 bases; junction bases outside the gene matches: 9. The CDR3 contains 13 residues. The CDR3 region is CASRRTGDHEQYF. In nucleotides, the CDR3 is TGTGCCAGCCGGAGAACAGGGGACCACGAGCAGTACTTC. Full variable domain (missing parts from reference TRBV28 and TRBJ2-7): DVKVTQSSRYLVKRTGEKVFLECVQDMDHENMFWYRQDPGLGLRLIYFSYDVKMKEKGDIPEGYSVSREKKERFSLILESASTNQTSMYLCASRRTGDHEQYFGPGTRLTVT.

J is TRBJ2-3 and V is TRBV6-2 or TRBV6-3; TRBD1 matches 9 bases. V was pared by 5 bases and J by 3 bases, with 6 bases of the junction left unmatched. The germline CDR1 and CDR2 sequences are MNHEY and SVGEGT. The CDR3 extends over 15 amino acids. The DNA for the CDR3 is TGTGCCAGCAGTCCCCAGGGGACAGGGACAGATACGCAGTATTTT. Translation: CASSPQGTGTDTQYF.

As DNA, the CDR3 is TGTGCCAGCAGTTACGGGTTGGGAGGGAGCTCCTACAATGAGCAGTTCTTC. It specifies CASSYGLGGSSYNEQFF. The V gene is TRBV6-2 or TRBV6-3, the J gene TRBJ2-1; 7 bases match TRBD2. The CDR3 consists of 17 residues. Unmatched junction bases numbered 7, after V lost 2 bases and J lost 0 bases. CDR1 and CDR2 from the germline V gene are MNHEY and SVGEGT.

The chain has TRBV7-2 and TRBJ2-2; 7 positions match TRBD1. The germline CDR1 and CDR2 sequences are SGHTA and FQGNSA. Germline trimming cut 8 bases from V and 5 bases from J; bases unmatched to any gene: 11. The CDR3 runs 15 residues. The CDR3, as DNA: TGTGCCAGCCAGAGCACACAGGGGTTAACCGGGGAGCTGTTTTTT. It codes for CASQSTQGLTGELFF.

This clone is a singleton in its sample. CDR3 DNA: TGCGCCAGCAGCCAAGTTGCGGGTCCCTATCAGCCCCAGCATTTT. Its translation: CASSQVAGPYQPQHF. The chain couples TRBV4-3 to TRBJ1-5; D not certain. The V gene lost 1 base and the J gene lost 5 bases, with 12 bases spanning the gap. Germline lookup yields CDR1 LGHNA and CDR2 YSLEER. The CDR3 spans 15 residues.

The chain joins TRBV7-9 to TRBJ1-1, with 7 bases identical to TRBD1. Germline V lookup: CDR1 SEHNR, CDR2 FQNEAQ (reference sequence). Trimming cost V 4 bases and J 0 bases; bases outside gene matches: 8. This CDR3 spans 16 amino acids. DNA for the CDR3: TGTGCCAGCAGCTACCGGGACAGTCCAATGAACACTGAAGCTTTCTTT. This gives the protein CASSYRDSPMNTEAFF.

This chain connects TRBV7-9 to TRBJ1-2; 7 bases are shared with TRBD1. Germline trimming cut 0 bases from V and 2 bases from J; bases unmatched to any gene: 9. The CDR3 length is 17 residues. CDR1 is SEHNR, CDR2 FQNEAQ, per germline (reference sequence). The CDR3 DNA is TGTGCCAGCAGCTTAGCCAAAAGACAGGGCGCCAACTATGGCTACACCTTC. This encodes CASSLAKRQGANYGYTF. The whole variable domain, filled in from reference TRBV7-9 and TRBJ1-2, reads DTGVSQNPRHKITKRGQNVTFRCDPISEHNRLYWYRQTLGQGPEFLTYFQNEAQLEKSRLLSDRFSAERPKGSFSTLEIQRTEQGDSAMYLCASSLAKRQGANYGYTFGSGTRLTVV.

The V gene is TRBV5-5, the J gene TRBJ1-1, with TRBD1 as a possible D gene (5 bases). V was shortened by 2 bases and J by 0 bases, with 23 bases between the two germline ends. Per the germline V gene, CDR1 is SGHKS and CDR2 is YYEKEE (reference sequence). The CDR3 is 19 residues long. CDR3: CASSFSRTWGGHMNTEAFF. DNA of the CDR3: TGTGCCAGCAGCTTTTCAAGAACGTGGGGGGGTCACATGAACACTGAAGCTTTCTTT.

The chain links TRBV7-3 to TRBJ2-6, with 7 positions matching TRBD1. The junction had 3 bases not matched to a gene; V was cut back by 5 bases and J by 2 bases. Germline lookup yields CDR1 SGHTA and CDR2 FQGTGA. CDR3 size: 15 residues. For the CDR3, the DNA is TGTGCCAGCAGCATGACAGGGACTGGGGCCAACGTCCTGACTTTC. This encodes CASSMTGTGANVLTF.

This chain joins TRBV2 and TRBJ2-7, with D hard to call. Germline values: CDR1 SNHLY, CDR2 FYNNEI. The V end lost 2 bases, the J end lost 3 bases, and 5 bases lay between the germline ends. The length of the CDR3 is 12 residues. The chain's CDR3 is CASSELNYEQYF. The CDR3 DNA is TGTGCCAGCAGTGAACTAAACTACGAGCAGTACTTC.

The V and J genes are TRBV28 and TRBJ1-5; D is possibly TRBD1 (5 bases). V lost 4 bases, J lost 6 bases, and 16 bases lay in between. CDR3 length: 15 residues. Germline CDR1 MDHEN, CDR2 SYDVKM. The CDR3 protein is CASSSPKTASQPQHF. For the CDR3, the DNA is TGTGCCAGCAGTTCTCCCAAGACAGCTAGTCAGCCCCAGCATTTT.

V usage is TRBV7-9 and J usage is TRBJ1-2; 8 nucleotides align to TRBD1. The CDR3 has 18 amino acids. V lost 5 bases to trimming and J lost 5 bases; unmatched junction nucleotides: 19. The germline V gene has CDR1 SEHNR and CDR2 FQNEAQ (reference sequence). The CDR3 loop is CASSSSGLRGLSWYGYTF. The CDR3 DNA is TGTGCCAGCAGCAGTAGCGGGCTCAGGGGGCTTAGTTGGTATGGCTACACCTTC.

V and J are TRBV5-1 and TRBJ1-2, with 8 nucleotides matching TRBD1. Germline V lookup: CDR1 SGHRS, CDR2 YFSETQ. CDR3 size: 21 residues. Trimming cost V 0 bases and J 4 bases; bases outside gene matches: 23. The DNA of the CDR3 is TGCGCCAGCAGCTTGGAAGGGACAGGACAATCATCGTACCCCCGCTCCTATGGCTACACCTTC. It codes for CASSLEGTGQSSYPRSYGYTF. Full variable domain (outside the CDR3, taken from reference TRBV5-1 and TRBJ1-2): KAGVTQTPRYLIKTRGQQVTLSCSPISGHRSVSWYQQTPGQGLQFLFEYFSETQRNKGNFPGRFSGRQFSNSRSEMNVSTLELGDSALYLCASSLEGTGQSSYPRSYGYTFGSGTRLTVV.

This clone was seen just once. The genes are TRBV10-3 and TRBJ2-5; TRBD2 matches at 8 bases. This CDR3 has 14 amino acids. CDR1 is ENHRY, CDR2 SYGVKD, per germline. V shed 4 bases and J 9 bases; nucleotides not matched to a gene: 10. CDR3 coding DNA: TGTGCCATCAGTGCCGGGGGTAGCGGGACGGCCCAGTACTTC. Amino acid sequence: CAISAGGSGTAQYF.

The chain recombines TRBV9 with TRBJ1-4; D not resolved. V shed 0 bases and J shed 4 bases, with 10 bases lying between them. The CDR3 contains 15 residues. Germline V gene data show CDR1 as SGDLS and CDR2 as YYNGEE. In DNA form, the CDR3 reads TGTGCCAGCAGCGTAGATGTCCAGCGTAATGAAAAACTGTTTTTT. Translating gives CASSVDVQRNEKLFF.

The chain carries TRBV19 and TRBJ1-5; D remains ambiguous. This CDR3 is 13 amino acids long. Between the trimmed V and J ends, which lost 8 bases and 6 bases, there was a span of 14 bases. CDR1 and CDR2 (germline): LNHDA, SQIVND (reference sequence). As DNA, the CDR3 is TGTGCCAGTGGGCTCTCGAGACGTCAGCCCCAGCATTTT. Protein: CASGLSRRQPQHF.

This clone was seen a handful of times. V usage is TRBV4-1 and J usage is TRBJ1-3; possible D gene TRBD1, 5 bases. The germline V and J ends were trimmed by 3 bases and 2 bases, with 17 bases remaining between them. Germline V gives CDR1 MGHRA, CDR2 YSYEKL. The CDR3 sequence is 17 residues long. The CDR3 spells CASSHLLRGRTGNTIYF. CDR3 in DNA: TGCGCCAGCAGCCATCTATTGCGGGGCCGGACTGGAAACACCATATATTTT.

This chain links TRBV28 with TRBJ1-3; tentative D call: TRBD1 (5 bases). CDR3 size: 15 residues. Germline CDR1 MDHEN, CDR2 SYDVKM. The ends were cut back, 2 bases at V and 7 bases at J, with 15 bases in the middle. The CDR3 coding sequence is TGTGCCAGCAGTTTAACCGGGACTGCGGGTAACACCATATATTTT. Translating it yields CASSLTGTAGNTIYF.

V gene TRBV7-8 combines with J gene TRBJ2-3, with TRBD2 identical over 8 bases. Trimming took 2 bases from V and 4 from J; bases not matched to a gene: 5. This CDR3 has 15 residues. Germline CDR1 reads SGHVS; CDR2 reads FQNEAQ. CDR3 coding DNA: TGTGCCAGCAGCTTACGGGGGGGGCGCTCAGATACGCAGTATTTT. Translating it yields CASSLRGGRSDTQYF.

The rearrangement uses TRBV5-1 and TRBJ1-3, with TRBD1 as a possible D gene (6 bases). V lost 3 bases, J lost 0 bases, and 10 bases lay in between. Per germline, CDR1 SGHRS and CDR2 YFSETQ. The CDR3 runs to 15 residues. The CDR3 sequence: CASSSGATSGNTIYF. The CDR3 nucleotides are TGCGCCAGCAGCTCAGGGGCGACCTCTGGAAACACCATATATTTT.

CDR3 protein: CASSVALGSLGYGYTF. The CDR3 DNA reads TGTGCCAGCAGCGTAGCCCTCGGCAGCCTCGGGTATGGCTACACCTTC. V is TRBV9 and J is TRBJ1-2; no clear D gene. Germline values: CDR1 SGDLS, CDR2 YYNGEE. CDR3 size: 16 residues. Trimming took off 0 bases at V and 5 bases at J, with 17 bases between the two ends.

The chain recombines TRBV28 with TRBJ2-7; possible D gene TRBD1, 6 bases. Germline CDR1 is MDHEN and CDR2 is SYDVKM. With 2 bases removed from V and 6 bases from J, the gap between germline ends came to 8 bases. The CDR3 spans 12 residues. CDR3 loop: CASSLARGEQYF. The CDR3 nucleotides read TGTGCCAGCAGTTTAGCCAGGGGCGAGCAGTACTTC. The entire variable domain, with the rest obtained from reference TRBV28 and TRBJ2-7, is as follows: DVKVTQSSRYLVKRTGEKVFLECVQDMDHENMFWYRQDPGLGLRLIYFSYDVKMKEKGDIPEGYSVSREKKERFSLILESASTNQTSMYLCASSLARGEQYFGPGTRLTVT.